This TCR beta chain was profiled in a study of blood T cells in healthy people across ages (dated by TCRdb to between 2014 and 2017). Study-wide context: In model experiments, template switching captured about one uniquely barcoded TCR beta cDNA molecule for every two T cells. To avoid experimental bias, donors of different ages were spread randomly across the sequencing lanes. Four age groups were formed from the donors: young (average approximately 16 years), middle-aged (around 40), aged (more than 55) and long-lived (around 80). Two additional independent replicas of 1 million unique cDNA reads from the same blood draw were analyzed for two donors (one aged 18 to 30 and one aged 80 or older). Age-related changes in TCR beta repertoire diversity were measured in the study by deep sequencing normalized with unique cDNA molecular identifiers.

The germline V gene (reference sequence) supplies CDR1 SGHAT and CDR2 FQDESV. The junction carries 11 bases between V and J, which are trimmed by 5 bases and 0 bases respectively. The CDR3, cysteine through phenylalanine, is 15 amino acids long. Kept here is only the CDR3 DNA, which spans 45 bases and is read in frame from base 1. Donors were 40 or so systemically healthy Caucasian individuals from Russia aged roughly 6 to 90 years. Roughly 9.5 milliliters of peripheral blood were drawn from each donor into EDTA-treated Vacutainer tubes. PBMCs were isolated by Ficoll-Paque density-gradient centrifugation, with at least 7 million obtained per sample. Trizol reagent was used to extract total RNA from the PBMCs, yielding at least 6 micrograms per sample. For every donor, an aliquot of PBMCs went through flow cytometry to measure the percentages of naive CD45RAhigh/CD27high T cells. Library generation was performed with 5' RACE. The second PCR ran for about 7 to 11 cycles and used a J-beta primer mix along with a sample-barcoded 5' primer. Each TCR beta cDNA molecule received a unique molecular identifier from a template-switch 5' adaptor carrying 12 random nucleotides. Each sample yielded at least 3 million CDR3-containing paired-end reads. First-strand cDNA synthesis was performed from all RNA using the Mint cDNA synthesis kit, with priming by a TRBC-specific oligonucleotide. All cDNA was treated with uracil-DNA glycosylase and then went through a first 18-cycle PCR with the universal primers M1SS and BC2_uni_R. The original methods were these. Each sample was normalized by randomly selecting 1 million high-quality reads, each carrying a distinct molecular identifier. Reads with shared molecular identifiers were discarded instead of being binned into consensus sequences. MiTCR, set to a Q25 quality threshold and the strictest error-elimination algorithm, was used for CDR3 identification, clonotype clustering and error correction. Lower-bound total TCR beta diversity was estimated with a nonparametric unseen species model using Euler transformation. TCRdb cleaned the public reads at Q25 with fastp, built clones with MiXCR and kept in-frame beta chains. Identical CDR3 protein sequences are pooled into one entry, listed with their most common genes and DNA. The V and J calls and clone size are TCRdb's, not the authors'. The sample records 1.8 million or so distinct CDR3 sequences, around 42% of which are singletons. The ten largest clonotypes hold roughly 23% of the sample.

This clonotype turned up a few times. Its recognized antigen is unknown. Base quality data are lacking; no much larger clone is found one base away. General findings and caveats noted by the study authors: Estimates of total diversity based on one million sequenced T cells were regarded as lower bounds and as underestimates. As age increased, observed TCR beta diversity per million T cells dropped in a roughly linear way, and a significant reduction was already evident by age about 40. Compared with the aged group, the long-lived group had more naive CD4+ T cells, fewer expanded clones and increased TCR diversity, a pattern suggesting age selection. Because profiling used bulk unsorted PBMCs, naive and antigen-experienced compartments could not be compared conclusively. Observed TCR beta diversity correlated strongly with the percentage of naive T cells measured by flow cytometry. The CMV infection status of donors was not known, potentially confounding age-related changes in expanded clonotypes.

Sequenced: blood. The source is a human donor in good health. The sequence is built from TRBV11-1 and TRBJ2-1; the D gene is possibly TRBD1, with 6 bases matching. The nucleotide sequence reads TGTGCCAGCAGCGCGTGGGACAACTCCTACAATGAGCAGTTCTTC. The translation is CASSAWDNSYNEQFF.